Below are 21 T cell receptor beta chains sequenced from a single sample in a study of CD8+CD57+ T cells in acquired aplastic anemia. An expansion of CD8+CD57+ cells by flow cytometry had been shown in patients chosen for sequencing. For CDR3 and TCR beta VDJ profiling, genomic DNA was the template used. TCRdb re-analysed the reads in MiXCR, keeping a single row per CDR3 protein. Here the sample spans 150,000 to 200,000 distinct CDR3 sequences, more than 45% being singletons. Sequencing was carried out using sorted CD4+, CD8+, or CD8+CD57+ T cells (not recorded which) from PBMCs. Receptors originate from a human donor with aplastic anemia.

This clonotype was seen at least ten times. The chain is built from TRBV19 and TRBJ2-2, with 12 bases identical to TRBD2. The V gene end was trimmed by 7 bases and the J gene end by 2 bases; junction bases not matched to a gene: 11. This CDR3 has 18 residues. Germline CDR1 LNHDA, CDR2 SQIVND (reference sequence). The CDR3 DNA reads TGTGCCAGTACTATGTGGAGGACTAGCGGGGCCAACACCGGGGAGCTGTTTTTT. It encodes CASTMWRTSGANTGELFF.

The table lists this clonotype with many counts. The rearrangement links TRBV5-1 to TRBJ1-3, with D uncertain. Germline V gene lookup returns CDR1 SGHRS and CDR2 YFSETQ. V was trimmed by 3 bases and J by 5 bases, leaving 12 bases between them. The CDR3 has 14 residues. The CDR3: CASSYSAERNTIYF. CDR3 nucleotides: TGCGCCAGCAGCTACTCGGCAGAGAGAAACACCATATATTTT.

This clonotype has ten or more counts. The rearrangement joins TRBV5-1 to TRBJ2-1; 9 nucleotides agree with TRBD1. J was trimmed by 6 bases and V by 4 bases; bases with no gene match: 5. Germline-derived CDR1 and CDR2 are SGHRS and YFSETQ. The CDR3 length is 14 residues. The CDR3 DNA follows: TGCGCCAGCAGCGACGGACAGGGGTTCAATGAGCAGTTCTTC. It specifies CASSDGQGFNEQFF.

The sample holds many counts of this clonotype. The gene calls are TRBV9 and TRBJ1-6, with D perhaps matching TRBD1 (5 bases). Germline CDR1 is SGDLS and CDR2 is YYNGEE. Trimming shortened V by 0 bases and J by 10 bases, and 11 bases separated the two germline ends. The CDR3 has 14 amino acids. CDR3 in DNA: TGTGCCAGCAGCGTAGGGGGGGAGGGGTCACCCCTCCACTTT. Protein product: CASSVGGEGSPLHF.

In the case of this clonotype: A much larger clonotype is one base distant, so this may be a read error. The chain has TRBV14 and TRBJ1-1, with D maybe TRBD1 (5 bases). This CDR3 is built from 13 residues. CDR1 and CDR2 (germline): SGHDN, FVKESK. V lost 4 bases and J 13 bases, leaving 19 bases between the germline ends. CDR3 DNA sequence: TGTGCCAGCAGCCCTCGGTCAGGGTGGGTTGTTTTCTTT. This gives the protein CASSPRSGWVVFF. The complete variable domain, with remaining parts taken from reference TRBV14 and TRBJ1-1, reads EAGVTQFPSHSVIEKGQTVTLRCDPISGHDNLYWYRRVMGKEIKFLLHFVKESKQDESGMPNNRFLAERTGGTYSTLKVQPAELEDSGVYFCASSPRSGWVVFFGQGTRLTVV.

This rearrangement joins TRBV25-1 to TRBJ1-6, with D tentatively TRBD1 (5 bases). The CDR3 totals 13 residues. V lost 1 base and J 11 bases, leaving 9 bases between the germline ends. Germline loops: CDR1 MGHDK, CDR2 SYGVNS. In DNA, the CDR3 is TGTGCCAGCAGTGAATCCCAGGGCCCACCCCTCCACTTT. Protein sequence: CASSESQGPPLHF.

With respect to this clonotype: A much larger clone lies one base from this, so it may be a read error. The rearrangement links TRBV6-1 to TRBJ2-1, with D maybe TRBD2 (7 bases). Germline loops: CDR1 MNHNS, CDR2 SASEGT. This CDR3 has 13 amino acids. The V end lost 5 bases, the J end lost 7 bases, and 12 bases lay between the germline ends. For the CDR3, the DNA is TGTGCCAGCAGTCGGGGGGCAGCTAATGAGCAGTTCTTC. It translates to CASSRGAANEQFF.

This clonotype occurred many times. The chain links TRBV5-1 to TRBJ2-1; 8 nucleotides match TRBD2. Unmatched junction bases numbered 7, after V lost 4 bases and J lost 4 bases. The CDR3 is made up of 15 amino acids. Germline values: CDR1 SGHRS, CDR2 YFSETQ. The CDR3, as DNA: TGCGCCAGCAGCCGGACTAGCCAAGGTTACAATGAGCAGTTCTTC. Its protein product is CASSRTSQGYNEQFF.

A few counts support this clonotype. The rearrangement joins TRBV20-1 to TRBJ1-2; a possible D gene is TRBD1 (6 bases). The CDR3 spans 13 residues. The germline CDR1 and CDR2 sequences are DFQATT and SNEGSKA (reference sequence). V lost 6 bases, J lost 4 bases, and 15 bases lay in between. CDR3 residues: CSAGEGGGYGYTF. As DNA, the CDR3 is TGCAGTGCGGGAGAGGGGGGAGGCTATGGCTACACCTTC.

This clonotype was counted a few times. The CDR3 loop reads CSARAQGSGVTQETQYF. The CDR3 region has the DNA TGCAGTGCTAGAGCACAGGGGAGCGGGGTGACCCAAGAGACCCAGTACTTC. The V gene is TRBV20-1, the J gene TRBJ2-5; D is tentatively TRBD1 or TRBD2 (7 bases each). The V gene's germline CDR1 is DFQATT and CDR2 SNEGSKA (reference sequence). The CDR3 is made up of 17 amino acids. With 1 base removed from V and 1 base from J, the gap between germline ends came to 19 bases.

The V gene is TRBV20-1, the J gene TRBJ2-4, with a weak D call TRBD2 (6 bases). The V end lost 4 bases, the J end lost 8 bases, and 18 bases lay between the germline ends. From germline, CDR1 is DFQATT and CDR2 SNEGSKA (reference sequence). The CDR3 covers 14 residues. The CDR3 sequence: CSAIFGGSMDIQYF. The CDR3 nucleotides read TGCAGTGCTATTTTTGGAGGGAGTATGGACATTCAGTACTTC.

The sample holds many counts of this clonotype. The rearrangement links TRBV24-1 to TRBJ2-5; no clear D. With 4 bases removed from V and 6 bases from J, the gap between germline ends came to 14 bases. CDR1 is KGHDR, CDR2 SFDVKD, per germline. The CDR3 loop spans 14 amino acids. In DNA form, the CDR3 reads TGTGCCACCAGTGACCTGGGCCTCACGCAGACCCAGTACTTC. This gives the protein CATSDLGLTQTQYF.

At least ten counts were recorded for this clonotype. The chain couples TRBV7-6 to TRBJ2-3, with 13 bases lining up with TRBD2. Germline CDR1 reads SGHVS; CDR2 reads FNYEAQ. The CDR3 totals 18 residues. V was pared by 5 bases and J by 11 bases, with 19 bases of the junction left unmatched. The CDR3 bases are TGTGCCAGCAGCCCCCAAACGTCCACTAGCGGGAGGGCCGGCTGGCAGTATTTT. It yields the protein CASSPQTSTSGRAGWQYF.

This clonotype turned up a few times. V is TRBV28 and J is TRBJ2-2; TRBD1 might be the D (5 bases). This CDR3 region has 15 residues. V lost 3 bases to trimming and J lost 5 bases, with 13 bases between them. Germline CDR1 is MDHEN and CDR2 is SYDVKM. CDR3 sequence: CASSFGRVGTGELFF. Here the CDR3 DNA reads TGTGCCAGCAGTTTTGGCAGGGTCGGGACCGGGGAGCTGTTTTTT.

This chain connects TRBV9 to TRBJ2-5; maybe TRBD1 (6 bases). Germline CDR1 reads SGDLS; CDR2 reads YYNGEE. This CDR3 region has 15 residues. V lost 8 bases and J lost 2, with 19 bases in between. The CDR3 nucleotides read TGTGCCAGTAGCCCCCAGACAGGTACACAAGAGACCCAGTACTTC. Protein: CASSPQTGTQETQYF.

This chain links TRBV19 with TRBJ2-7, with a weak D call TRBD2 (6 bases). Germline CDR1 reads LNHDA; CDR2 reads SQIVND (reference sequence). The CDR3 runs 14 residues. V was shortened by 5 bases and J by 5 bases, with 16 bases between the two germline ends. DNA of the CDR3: TGTGCCAGTAGTTCCCCCGGGAGTAGCAACGAGCAGTACTTC. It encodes CASSSPGSSNEQYF.

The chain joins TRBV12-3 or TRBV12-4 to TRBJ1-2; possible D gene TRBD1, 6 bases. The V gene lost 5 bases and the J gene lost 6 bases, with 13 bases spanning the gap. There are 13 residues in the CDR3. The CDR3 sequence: CASSRTGMDGYTF. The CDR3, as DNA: TGTGCCAGCAGTCGTACAGGGATGGATGGCTACACCTTC.

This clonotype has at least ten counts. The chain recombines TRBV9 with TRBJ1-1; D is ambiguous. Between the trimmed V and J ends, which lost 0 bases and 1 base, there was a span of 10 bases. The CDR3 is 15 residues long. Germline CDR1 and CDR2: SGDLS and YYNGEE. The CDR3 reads CASSVVPRGNTEAFF. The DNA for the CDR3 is TGTGCCAGCAGCGTAGTGCCTCGGGGGAACACTGAAGCTTTCTTT.

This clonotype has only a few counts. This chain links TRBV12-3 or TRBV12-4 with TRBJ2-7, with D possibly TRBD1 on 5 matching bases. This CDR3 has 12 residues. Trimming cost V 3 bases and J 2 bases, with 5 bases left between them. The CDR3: CASSLTAYEQYF. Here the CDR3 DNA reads TGTGCCAGCAGTTTGACAGCCTACGAGCAGTACTTC.

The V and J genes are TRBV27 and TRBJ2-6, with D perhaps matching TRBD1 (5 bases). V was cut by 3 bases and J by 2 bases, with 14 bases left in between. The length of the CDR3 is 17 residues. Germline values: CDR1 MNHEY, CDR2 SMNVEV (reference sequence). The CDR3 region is CASSLQGVEAGANVLTF. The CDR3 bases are TGTGCCAGCAGTTTGCAGGGTGTGGAAGCTGGGGCCAACGTCCTGACTTTC.

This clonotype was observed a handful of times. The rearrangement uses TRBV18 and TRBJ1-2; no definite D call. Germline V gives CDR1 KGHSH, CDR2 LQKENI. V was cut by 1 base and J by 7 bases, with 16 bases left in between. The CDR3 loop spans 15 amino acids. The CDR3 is CASSPQGDRVGGYTF. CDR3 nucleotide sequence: TGTGCCAGCTCACCACAAGGCGACCGTGTCGGTGGCTACACCTTC.